Sequencing of this T cell receptor (beta chain) was carried out in a study of beta chain features in type 1 diabetes. This clone appeared a few times. The antigen is undetermined. It is unclear where the CDR3 begins or ends on the DNA, so no DNA is shown, and the CDR3 is as TCRdb lists it. Study results and limitations: TCRB CDR3s from Type 1 diabetes patients were moderately but significantly shorter in all four CD4+ subsets.

The investigators reverse transcribed all of the isolated RNA, so they sequenced expressed TCRB transcripts. The method was immunoSEQ multiplex PCR; TCRdb's version includes in-frame clones alone and lacks a portion of them. Seen here are 600,000 to 650,000 clones, roughly a sixth observed once, and the top ten hold more than 0.08%. This sequence was found in a man aged 18 to 35 in good health. Sequencing input: naive CD4+ T cells from blood.

CDR3 region: CASSTSWGVESPLHF. The chain links TRBV25-1 to TRBJ1-6. The CDR3 has 15 residues if both end residues are counted. Germline CDR1 is MGHDK and CDR2 is SYGVNS.